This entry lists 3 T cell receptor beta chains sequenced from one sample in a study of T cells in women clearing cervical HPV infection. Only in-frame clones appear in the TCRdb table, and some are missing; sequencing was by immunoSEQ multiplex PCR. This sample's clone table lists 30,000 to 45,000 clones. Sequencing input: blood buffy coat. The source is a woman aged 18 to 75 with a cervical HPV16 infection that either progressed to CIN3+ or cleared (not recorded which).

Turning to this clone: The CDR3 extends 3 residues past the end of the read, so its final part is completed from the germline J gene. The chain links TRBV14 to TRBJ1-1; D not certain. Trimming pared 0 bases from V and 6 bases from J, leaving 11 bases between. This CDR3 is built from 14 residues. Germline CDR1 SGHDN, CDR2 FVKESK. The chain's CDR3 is CASSQEIRSAEAFF. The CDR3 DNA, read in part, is TGTGCCAGCAGCCAAGAAATCCGGAGCGCTGAA.

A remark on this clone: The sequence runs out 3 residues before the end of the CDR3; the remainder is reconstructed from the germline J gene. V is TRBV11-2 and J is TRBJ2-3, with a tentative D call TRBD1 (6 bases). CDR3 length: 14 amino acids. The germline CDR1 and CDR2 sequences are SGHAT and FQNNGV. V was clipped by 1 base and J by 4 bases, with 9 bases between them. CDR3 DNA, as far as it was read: TGTGCCAGCAGCTTAGTAGGGGGAGCAGATACG. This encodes CASSLVGGADT. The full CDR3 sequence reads CASSLVGGADTQYF.

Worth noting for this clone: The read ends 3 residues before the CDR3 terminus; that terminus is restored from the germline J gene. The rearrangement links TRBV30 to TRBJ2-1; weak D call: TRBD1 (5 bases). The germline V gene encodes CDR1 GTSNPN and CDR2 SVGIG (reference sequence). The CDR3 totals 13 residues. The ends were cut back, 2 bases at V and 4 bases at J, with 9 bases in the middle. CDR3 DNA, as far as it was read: TGTGCCTGGAGTAAGACAGATTACAATGAG. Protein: CAWSKTDYNE. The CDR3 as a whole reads CAWSKTDYNEQFF.